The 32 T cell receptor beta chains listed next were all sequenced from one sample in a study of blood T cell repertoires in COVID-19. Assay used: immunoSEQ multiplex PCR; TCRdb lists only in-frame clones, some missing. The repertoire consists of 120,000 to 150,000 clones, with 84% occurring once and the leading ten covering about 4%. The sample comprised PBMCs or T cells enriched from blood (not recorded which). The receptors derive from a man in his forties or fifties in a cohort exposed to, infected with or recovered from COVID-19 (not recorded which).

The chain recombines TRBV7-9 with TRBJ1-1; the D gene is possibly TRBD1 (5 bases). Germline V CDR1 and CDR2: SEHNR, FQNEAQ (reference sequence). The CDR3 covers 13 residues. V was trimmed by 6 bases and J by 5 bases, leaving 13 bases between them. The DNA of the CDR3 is TGTGCCAGCAGTGCGGACATTACAACTGAAGCTTTCTTT. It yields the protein CASSADITTEAFF.

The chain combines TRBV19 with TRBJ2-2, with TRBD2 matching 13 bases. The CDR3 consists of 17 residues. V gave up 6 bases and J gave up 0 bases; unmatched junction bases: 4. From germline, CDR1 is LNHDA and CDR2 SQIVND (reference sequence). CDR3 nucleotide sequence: TGTGCCAGTAGACTGGGACTAGCGGGATCGAACACCGGGGAGCTGTTTTTT. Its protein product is CASRLGLAGSNTGELFF.

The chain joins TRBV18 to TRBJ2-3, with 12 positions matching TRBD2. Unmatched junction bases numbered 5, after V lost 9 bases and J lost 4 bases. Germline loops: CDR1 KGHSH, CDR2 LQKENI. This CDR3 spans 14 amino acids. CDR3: CASLTSGSADTQYF. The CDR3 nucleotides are TGTGCCAGTCTGACTAGCGGGAGTGCAGATACGCAGTATTTT.

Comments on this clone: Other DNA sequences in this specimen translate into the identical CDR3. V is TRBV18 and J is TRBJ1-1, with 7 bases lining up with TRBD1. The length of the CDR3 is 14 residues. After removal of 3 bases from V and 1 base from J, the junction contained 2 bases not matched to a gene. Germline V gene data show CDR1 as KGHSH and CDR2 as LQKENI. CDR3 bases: TGTGCCAGCTCACCGGGACAGAAGAACACTGAAGCTTTCTTT. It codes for CASSPGQKNTEAFF.

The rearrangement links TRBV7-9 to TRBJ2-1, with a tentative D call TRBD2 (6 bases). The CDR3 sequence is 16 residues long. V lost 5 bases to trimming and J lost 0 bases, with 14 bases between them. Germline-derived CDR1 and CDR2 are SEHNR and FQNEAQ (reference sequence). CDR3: CASSLRDSSSYNEQFF. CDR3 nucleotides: TGTGCCAGCAGCCTACGGGACTCGAGCTCCTACAATGAGCAGTTCTTC.

The chain's CDR3 is CASSLRGYEQYF. For the CDR3, the DNA is TGTGCCAGCAGTCTCCGGGGTTACGAGCAGTACTTC. The V gene is TRBV2, the J gene TRBJ2-7, with D possibly matching TRBD2 (5 bases). Germline loops: CDR1 SNHLY, CDR2 FYNNEI. Trimming removed 5 bases at V and 4 bases at J, with 9 bases between. This CDR3 has 12 residues.

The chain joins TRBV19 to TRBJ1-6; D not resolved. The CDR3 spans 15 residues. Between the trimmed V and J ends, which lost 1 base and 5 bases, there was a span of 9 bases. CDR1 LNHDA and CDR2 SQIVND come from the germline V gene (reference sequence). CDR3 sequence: CASSIAGVNNSPLHF. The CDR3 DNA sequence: TGTGCCAGTAGTATAGCCGGAGTCAATAATTCACCCCTCCACTTT.

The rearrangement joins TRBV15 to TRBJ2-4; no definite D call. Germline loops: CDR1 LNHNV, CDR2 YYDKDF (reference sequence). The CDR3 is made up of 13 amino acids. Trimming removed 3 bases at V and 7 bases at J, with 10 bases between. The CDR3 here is CATSREDGNIQYF. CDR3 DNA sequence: TGTGCCACCAGCAGGGAAGACGGGAACATTCAGTACTTC.

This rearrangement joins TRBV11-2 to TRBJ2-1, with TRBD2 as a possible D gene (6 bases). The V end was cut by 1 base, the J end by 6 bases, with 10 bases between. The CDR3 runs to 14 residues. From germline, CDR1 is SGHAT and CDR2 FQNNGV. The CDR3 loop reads CASSLVASVNEQFF. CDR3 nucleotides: TGTGCCAGCAGCTTAGTCGCTAGCGTCAATGAGCAGTTCTTC.

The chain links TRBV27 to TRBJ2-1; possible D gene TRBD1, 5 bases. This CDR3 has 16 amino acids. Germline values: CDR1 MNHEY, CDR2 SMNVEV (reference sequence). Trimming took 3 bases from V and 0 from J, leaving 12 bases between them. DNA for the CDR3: TGTGCCAGCAGTTTCCCCCCAGGGATCTCCTACAATGAGCAGTTCTTC. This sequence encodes CASSFPPGISYNEQFF.

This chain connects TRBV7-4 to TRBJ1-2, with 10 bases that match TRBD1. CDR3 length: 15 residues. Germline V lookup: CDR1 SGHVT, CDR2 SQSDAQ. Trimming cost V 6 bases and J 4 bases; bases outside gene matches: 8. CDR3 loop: CASRESGQGFYGYTF. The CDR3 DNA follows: TGTGCCAGCAGGGAATCGGGACAGGGGTTCTATGGCTACACCTTC.

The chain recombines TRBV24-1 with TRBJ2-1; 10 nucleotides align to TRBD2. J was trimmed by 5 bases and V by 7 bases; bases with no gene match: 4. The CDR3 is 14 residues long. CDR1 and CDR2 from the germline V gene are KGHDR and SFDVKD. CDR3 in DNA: TGTGCCACCAGGGGACTAGCGCCAAACAATGAGCAGTTCTTC. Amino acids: CATRGLAPNNEQFF.

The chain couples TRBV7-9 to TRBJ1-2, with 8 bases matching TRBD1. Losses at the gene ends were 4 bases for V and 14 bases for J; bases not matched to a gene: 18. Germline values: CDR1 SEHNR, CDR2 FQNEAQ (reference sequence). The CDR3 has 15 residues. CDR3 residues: CASSSPLAGQGDSTF. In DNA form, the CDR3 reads TGTGCCAGCAGCTCCCCCTTGGCCGGACAGGGAGATTCGACCTTC.

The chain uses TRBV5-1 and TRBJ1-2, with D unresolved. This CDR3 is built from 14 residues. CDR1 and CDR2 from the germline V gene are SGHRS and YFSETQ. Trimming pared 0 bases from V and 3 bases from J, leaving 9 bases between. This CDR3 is CASSLAAGDYGYTF. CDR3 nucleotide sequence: TGCGCCAGCAGCTTGGCCGCAGGTGACTATGGCTACACCTTC.

The CDR3 DNA follows: TGTGCCGGAACGGTAGGACACCAGAACACTGAAGCTTTCTTT. Protein product: CAGTVGHQNTEAFF. This chain connects TRBV30 to TRBJ1-1; D possibly corresponds to TRBD1 (5 bases). Germline assignment: CDR1 GTSNPN and CDR2 SVGIG (reference sequence). This CDR3 comprises 14 residues. V gave up 8 bases and J gave up 1 base, with 17 bases separating them.

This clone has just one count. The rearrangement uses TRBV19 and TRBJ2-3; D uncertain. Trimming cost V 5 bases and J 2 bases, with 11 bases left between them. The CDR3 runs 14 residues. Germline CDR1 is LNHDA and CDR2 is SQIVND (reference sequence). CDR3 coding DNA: TGTGCCAGTAGTTATTCAGGTCTCACAGATACGCAGTATTTT. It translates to CASSYSGLTDTQYF.

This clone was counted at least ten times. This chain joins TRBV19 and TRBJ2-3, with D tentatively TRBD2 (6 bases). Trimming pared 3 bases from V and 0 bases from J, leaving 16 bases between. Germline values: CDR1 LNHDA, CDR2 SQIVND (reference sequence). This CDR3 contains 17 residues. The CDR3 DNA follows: TGTGCCAGTAGTATGAATGGGGCGGGATACAGCACAGATACGCAGTATTTT. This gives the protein CASSMNGAGYSTDTQYF.

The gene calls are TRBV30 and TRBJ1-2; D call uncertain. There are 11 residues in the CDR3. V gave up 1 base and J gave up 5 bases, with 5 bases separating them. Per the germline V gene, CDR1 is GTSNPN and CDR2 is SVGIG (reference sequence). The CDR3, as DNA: TGTGCCTGGAGTGGGGCGTATGGCTACACCTTC. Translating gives CAWSGAYGYTF.

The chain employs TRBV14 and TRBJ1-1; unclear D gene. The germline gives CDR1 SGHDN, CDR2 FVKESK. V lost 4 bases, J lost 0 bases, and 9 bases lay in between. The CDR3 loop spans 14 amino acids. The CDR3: CASSRTAMNTEAFF. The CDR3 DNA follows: TGTGCCAGCAGCCGGACTGCGATGAACACTGAAGCTTTCTTT.

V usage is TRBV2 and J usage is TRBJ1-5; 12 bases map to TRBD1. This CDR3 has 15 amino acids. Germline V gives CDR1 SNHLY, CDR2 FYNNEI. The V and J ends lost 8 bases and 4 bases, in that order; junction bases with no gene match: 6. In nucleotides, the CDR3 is TGTGCCAGCGGGAGGGGACAGGGGGCTAATCAGCCCCAGCATTTT. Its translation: CASGRGQGANQPQHF. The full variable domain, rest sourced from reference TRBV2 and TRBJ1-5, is EPEVTQTPSHQVTQMGQEVILRCVPISNHLYFYWYRQILGQKVEFLVSFYNNEISEKSEIFDDQFSVERPDGSNFTLKIRSTKLEDSAMYFCASGRGQGANQPQHFGDGTRLSIL.

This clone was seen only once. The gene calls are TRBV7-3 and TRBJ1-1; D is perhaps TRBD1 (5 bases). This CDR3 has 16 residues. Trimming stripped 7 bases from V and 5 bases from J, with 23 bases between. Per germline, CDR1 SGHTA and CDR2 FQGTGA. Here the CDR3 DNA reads TGTGCCAGCACCCAATTCATGTTGGGGGGGGGTACTGAAGCTTTCTTT. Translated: CASTQFMLGGGTEAFF.

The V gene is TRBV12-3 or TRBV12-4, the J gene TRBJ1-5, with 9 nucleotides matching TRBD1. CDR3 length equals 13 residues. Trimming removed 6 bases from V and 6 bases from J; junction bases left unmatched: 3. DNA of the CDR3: TGTGCCAGCAGCGGGACAGGGTTTCAGCCCCAGCATTTT. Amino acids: CASSGTGFQPQHF.

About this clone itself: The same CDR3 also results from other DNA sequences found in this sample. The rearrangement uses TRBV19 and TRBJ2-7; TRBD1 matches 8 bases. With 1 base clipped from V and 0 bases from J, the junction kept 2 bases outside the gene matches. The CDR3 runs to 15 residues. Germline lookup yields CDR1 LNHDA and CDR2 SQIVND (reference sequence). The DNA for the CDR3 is TGTGCCAGTAGTATAGGACAGGGGAGCTCCTACGAGCAGTACTTC. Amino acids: CASSIGQGSSYEQYF.

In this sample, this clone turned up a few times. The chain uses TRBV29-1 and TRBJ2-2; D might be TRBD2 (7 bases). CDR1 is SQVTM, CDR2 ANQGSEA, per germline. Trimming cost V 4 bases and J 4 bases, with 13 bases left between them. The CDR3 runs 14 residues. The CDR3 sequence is CSVARGATTGELFF. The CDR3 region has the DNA TGCAGCGTTGCCCGGGGGGCCACCACCGGGGAGCTGTTTTTT.

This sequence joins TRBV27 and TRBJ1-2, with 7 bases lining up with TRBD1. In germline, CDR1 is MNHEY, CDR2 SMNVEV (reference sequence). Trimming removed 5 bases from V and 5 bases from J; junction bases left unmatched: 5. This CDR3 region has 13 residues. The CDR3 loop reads CASSPSRGYGYTF. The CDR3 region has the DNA TGTGCCAGCAGTCCGAGCAGGGGGTATGGCTACACCTTC.

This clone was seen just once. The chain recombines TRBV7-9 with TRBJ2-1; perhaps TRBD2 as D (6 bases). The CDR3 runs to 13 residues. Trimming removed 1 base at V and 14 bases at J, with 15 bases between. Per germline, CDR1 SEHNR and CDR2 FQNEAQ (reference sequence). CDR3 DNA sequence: TGTGCCAGCAGCTTAGATGCGGGGTTGGGGAAGTTCTTC. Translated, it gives CASSLDAGLGKFF. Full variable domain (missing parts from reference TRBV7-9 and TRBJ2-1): DTGVSQNPRHKITKRGQNVTFRCDPISEHNRLYWYRQTLGQGPEFLTYFQNEAQLEKSRLLSDRFSAERPKGSFSTLEIQRTEQGDSAMYLCASSLDAGLGKFFGPGTRLTVL.

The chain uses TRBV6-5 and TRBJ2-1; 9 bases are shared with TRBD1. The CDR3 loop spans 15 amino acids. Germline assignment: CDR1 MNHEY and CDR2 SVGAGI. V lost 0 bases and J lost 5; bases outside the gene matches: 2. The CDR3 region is CASSYSGTGHNEQFF. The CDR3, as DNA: TGTGCCAGCAGTTACTCCGGGACAGGGCACAATGAGCAGTTCTTC.

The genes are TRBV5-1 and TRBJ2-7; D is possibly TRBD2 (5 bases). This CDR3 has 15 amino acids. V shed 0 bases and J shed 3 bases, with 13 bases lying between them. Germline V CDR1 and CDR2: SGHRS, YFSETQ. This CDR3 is CASSLGPGSDYEQYF. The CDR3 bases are TGCGCCAGCAGCTTGGGTCCGGGGAGCGACTACGAGCAGTACTTC.

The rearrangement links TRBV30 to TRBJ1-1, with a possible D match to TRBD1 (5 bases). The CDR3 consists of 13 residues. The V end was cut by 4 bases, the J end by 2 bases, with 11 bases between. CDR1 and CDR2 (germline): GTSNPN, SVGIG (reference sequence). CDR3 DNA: TGTGCCTGGAATATGGGGCGAAACACTGAAGCTTTCTTT. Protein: CAWNMGRNTEAFF.

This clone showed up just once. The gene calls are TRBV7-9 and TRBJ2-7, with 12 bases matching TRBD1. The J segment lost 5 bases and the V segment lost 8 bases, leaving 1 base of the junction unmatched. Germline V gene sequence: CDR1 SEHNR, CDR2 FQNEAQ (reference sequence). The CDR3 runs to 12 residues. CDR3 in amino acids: CASGDRGHEQYF. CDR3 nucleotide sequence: TGTGCCAGCGGGGACAGGGGGCACGAGCAGTACTTC.

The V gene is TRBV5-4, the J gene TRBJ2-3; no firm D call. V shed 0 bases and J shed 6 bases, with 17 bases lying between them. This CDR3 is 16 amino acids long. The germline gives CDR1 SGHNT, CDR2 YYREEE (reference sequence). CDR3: CASSLVGRQGNDTQYF. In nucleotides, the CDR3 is TGTGCCAGCAGCTTGGTTGGTCGACAAGGCAATGATACGCAGTATTTT.

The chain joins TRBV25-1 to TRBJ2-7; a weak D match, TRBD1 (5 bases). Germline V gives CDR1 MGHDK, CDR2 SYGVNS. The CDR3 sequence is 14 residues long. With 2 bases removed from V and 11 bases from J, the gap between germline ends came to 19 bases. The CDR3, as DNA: TGTGCCAGCAGTGAAGGTGCAGGACACGCTCAAGAGTACTTC. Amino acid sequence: CASSEGAGHAQEYF.